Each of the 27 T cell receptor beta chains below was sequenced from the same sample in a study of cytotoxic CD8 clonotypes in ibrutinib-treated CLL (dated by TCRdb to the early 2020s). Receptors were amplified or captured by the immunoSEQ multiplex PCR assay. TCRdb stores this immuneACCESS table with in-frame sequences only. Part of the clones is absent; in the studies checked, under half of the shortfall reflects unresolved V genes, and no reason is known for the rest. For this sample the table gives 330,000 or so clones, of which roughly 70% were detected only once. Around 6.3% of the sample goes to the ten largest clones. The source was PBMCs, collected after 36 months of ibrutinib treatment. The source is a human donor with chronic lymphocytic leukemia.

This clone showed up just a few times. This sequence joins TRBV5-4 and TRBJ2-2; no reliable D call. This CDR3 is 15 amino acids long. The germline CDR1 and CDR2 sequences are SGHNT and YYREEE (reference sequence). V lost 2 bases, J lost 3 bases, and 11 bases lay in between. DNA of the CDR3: TGTGCCAGCAGCTTCGAACCGATTTACACCGGGGAGCTGTTTTTT. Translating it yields CASSFEPIYTGELFF.

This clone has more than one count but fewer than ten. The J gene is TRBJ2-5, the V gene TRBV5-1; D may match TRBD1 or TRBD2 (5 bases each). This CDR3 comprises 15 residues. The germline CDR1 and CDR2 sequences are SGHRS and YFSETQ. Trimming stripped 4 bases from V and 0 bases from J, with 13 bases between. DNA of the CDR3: TGCGCCAGCAGCCAGTCTTTGGGGGACCAAGAGACCCAGTACTTC. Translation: CASSQSLGDQETQYF.

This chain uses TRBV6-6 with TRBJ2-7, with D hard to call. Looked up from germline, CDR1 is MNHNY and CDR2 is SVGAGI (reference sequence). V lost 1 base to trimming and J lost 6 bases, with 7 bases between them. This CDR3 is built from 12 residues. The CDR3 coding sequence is TGTGCCAGCAGTTACTTATCGGGCGAGCAGTACTTC. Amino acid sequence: CASSYLSGEQYF.

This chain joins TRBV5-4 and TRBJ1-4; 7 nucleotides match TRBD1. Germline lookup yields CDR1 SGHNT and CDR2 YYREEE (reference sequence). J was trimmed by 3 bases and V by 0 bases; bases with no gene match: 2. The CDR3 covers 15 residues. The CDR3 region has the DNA TGTGCCAGCAGCTTGGACCAGGGGGCTAATGAAAAACTGTTTTTT. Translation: CASSLDQGANEKLFF.

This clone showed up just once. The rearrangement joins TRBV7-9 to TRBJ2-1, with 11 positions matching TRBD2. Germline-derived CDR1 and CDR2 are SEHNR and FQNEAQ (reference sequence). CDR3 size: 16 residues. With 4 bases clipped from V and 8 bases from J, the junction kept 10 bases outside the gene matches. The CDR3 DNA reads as TGTGCCAGCAGCTCCCGACTTAGCGGGAGGGCCGATGAGCAGTTCTTC. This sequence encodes CASSSRLSGRADEQFF. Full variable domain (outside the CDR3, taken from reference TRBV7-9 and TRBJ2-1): DTGVSQNPRHKITKRGQNVTFRCDPISEHNRLYWYRQTLGQGPEFLTYFQNEAQLEKSRLLSDRFSAERPKGSFSTLEIQRTEQGDSAMYLCASSSRLSGRADEQFFGPGTRLTVL.

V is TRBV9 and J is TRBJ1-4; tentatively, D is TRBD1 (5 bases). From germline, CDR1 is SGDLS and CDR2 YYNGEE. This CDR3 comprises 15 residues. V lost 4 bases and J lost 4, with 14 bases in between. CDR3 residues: CASSFTGLDNEKLFF. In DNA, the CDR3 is TGTGCCAGCAGCTTTACGGGACTCGATAATGAAAAACTGTTTTTT.

Here the CDR3 DNA reads TGCGCCAGCAGTTCCGGGACTATCTTTGGCGGCCATTTGGGTGAGCAGTTCTTC. Amino acids: CASSSGTIFGGHLGEQFF. The rearrangement uses TRBV10-1 and TRBJ2-1; 7 nucleotides line up with TRBD2. This CDR3 spans 18 amino acids. The V gene end was trimmed by 5 bases and the J gene end by 9 bases; junction bases not matched to a gene: 22. The germline gives CDR1 WNHNN, CDR2 SYGVQD (reference sequence).

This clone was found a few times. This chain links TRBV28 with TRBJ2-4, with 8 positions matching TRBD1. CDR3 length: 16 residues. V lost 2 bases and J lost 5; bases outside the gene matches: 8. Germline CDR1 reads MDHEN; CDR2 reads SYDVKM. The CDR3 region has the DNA TGTGCCAGCAGTTTAGGCAGGGGGCGCCCCCAAAACATTCAGTACTTC. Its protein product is CASSLGRGRPQNIQYF.

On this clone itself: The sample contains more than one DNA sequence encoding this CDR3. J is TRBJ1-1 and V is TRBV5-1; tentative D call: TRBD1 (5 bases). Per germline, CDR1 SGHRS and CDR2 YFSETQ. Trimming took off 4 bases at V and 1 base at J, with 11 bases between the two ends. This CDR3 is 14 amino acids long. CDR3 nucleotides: TGCGCCAGCAGCCCTGGGCAGGGGAACACTGAAGCTTTCTTT. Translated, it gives CASSPGQGNTEAFF.

As DNA, the CDR3 is TGCAGCGTTGACCTGGCAGCTAGCACAGATACGCAGTATTTT. It codes for CSVDLAASTDTQYF. This rearrangement joins TRBV29-1 to TRBJ2-3; no clear D. Per the germline V gene, CDR1 is SQVTM and CDR2 is ANQGSEA. The CDR3 totals 14 residues. The V and J ends lost 3 bases and 0 bases respectively, with 10 bases between them.

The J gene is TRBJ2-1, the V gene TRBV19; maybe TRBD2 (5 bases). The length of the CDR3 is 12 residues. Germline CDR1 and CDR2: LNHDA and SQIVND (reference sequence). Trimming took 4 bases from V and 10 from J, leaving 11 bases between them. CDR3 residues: CASSNLAGEQFF. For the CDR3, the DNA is TGTGCCAGTAGTAACCTAGCTGGCGAGCAGTTCTTC.

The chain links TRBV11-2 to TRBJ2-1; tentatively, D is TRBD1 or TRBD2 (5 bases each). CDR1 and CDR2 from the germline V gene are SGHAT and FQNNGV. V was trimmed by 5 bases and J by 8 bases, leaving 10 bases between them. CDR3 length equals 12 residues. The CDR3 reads CASSPGTDEQFF. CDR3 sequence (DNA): TGTGCCAGCAGCCCCGGGACCGATGAGCAGTTCTTC.

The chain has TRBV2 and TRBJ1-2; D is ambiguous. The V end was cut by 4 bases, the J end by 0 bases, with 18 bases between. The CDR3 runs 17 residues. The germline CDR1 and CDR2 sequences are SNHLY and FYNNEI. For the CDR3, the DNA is TGTGCCAGCAGTGTGTCACGGGATAGGACTGCTAACTATGGCTACACCTTC. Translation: CASSVSRDRTANYGYTF. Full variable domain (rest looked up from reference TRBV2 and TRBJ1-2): EPEVTQTPSHQVTQMGQEVILRCVPISNHLYFYWYRQILGQKVEFLVSFYNNEISEKSEIFDDQFSVERPDGSNFTLKIRSTKLEDSAMYFCASSVSRDRTANYGYTFGSGTRLTVV.

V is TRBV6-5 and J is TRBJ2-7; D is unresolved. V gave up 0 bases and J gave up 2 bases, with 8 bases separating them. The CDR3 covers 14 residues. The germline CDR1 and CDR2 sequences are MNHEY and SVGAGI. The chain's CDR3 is CASSYSLVTYEQYF. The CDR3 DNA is TGTGCCAGCAGTTACTCGCTTGTGACCTACGAGCAGTACTTC.

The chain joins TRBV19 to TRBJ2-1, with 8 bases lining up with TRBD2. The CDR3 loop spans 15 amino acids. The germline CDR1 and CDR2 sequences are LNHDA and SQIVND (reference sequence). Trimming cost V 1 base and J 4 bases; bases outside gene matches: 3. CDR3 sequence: CASSIGLARYNEQFF. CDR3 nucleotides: TGTGCCAGTAGTATAGGACTAGCGAGGTACAATGAGCAGTTCTTC.

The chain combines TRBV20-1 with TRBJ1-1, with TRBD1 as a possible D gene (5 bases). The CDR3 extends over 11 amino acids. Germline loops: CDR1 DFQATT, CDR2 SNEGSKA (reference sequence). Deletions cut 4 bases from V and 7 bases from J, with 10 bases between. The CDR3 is CSATRVSEAFF. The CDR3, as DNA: TGCAGTGCTACCAGGGTTAGTGAAGCTTTCTTT.

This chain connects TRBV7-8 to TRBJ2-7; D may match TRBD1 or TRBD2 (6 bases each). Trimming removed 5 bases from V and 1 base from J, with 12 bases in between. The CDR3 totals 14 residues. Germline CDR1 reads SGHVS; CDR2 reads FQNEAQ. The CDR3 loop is CASSPRRGSYEQYF. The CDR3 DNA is TGTGCCAGCAGCCCCAGGAGGGGGTCCTACGAGCAGTACTTC.

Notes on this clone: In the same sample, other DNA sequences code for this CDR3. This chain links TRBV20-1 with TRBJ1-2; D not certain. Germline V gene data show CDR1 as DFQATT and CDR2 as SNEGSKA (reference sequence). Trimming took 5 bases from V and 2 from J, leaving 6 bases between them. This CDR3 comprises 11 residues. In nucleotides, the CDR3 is TGCAGTGCTTCACCCAACTATGGCTACACCTTC. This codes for CSASPNYGYTF.

CDR3 sequence reads: CSAGLAGSDEQFF. In DNA, the CDR3 is TGCAGCGCCGGACTAGCGGGGAGTGATGAGCAGTTCTTC. The chain joins TRBV29-1 to TRBJ2-1; TRBD2 agrees at 12 bases. Germline values: CDR1 SQVTM, CDR2 ANQGSEA. J was trimmed by 8 bases and V by 7 bases; bases with no gene match: 6. The CDR3 runs 13 residues.

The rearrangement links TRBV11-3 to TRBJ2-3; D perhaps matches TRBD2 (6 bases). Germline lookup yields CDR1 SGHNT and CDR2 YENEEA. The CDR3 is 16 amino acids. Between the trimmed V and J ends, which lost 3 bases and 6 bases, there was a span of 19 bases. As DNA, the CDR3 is TGTGCCAGCAGCTTCGGAGGGAGTGGGGTAGGCGATACGCAGTATTTT. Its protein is CASSFGGSGVGDTQYF.

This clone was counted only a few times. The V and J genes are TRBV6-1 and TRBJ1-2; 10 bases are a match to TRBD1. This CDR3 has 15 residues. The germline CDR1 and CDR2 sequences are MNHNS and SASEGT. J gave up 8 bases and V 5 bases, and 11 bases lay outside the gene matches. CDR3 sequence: CASSTTGTGVRGYTF. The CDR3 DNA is TGTGCCAGCAGTACCACCGGGACAGGGGTTAGAGGCTACACCTTC.

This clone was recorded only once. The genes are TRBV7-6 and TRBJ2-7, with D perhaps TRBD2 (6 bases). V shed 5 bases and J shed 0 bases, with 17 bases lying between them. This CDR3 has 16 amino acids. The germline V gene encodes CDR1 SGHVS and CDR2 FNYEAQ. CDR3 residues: CASSPPSRDFSYEQYF. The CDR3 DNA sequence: TGTGCCAGCAGCCCACCTTCCCGGGACTTCTCCTACGAGCAGTACTTC.

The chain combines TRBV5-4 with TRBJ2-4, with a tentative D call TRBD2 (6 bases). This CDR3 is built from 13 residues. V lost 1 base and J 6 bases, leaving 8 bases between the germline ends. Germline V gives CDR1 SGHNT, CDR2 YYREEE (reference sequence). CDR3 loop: CASSLRERNIQYF. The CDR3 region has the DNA TGTGCCAGCAGCTTGCGGGAGCGAAACATTCAGTACTTC.

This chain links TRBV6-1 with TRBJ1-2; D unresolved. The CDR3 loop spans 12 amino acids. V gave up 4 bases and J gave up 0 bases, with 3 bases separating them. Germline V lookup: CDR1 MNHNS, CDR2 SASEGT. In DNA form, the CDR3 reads TGTGCCAGCAGTGCTACTAACTATGGCTACACCTTC. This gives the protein CASSATNYGYTF.

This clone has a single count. The CDR3 bases are TGTGCCAGCAGTGCACGGGCAACGCCGGGACTAGGTAACAATGAGCAGTTCTTC. This encodes CASSARATPGLGNNEQFF. J is TRBJ2-1 and V is TRBV2, with 8 bases aligning to TRBD2. CDR1 and CDR2 (germline): SNHLY, FYNNEI. This CDR3 is 18 amino acids long. The junction had 16 bases not matched to a gene; V was cut back by 4 bases and J by 5 bases.

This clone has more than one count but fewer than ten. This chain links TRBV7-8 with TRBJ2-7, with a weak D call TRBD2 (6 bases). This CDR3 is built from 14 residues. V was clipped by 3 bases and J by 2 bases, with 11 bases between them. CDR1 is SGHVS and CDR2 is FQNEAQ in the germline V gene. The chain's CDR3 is CASSFRRGPYEQYF. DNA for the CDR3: TGTGCCAGCAGCTTCAGGCGGGGTCCCTACGAGCAGTACTTC.

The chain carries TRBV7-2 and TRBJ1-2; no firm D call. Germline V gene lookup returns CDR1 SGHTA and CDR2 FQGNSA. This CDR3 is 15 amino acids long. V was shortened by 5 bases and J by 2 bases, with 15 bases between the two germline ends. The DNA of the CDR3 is TGTGCCAGCAGCCTAAGGGAGGGCTCCAACTATGGCTACACCTTC. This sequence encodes CASSLREGSNYGYTF. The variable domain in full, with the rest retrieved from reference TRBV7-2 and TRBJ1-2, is GAGVSQSPSNKVTEKGKDVELRCDPISGHTALYWYRQSLGQGLEFLIYFQGNSAPDKSGLPSDRFSAERTGGSVSTLTIQRTQQEDSAVYLCASSLREGSNYGYTFGSGTRLTVV.